These 5 T cell receptor beta chains were all obtained from the same sample, sequenced in a study of blood T cells in healthy people across ages. The use of a sample-barcoded 5' primer and a J-beta primer mix characterized a second PCR of roughly 7 to 11 cycles. Using its own MiXCR run on the 5' RACE reads, TCRdb lists one record per CDR3 protein. The sample includes approximately 1,700,000 distinct CDR3 sequences, about 39% of them seen just once. Sequencing was performed on blood. The receptor set was obtained from a human donor in good health.

The chain is built from TRBV29-1 and TRBJ1-4, with a weak D call TRBD1 (6 bases). Germline V gene data show CDR1 as SQVTM and CDR2 as ANQGSEA. The CDR3 is 14 amino acids. The germline V and J ends were trimmed by 4 bases and 3 bases, with 12 bases remaining between them. Written as DNA, the CDR3 is TGCAGCGTTGTTAGGGGGGGACCTAATGAAAAACTGTTTTTT. Amino acid sequence: CSVVRGGPNEKLFF.

This clonotype was seen a few times. The chain combines TRBV20-1 with TRBJ2-4; D ambiguous. The end of the DNA fits TRBJ2-7 better, so the J call may be wrong. CDR3 length: 14 amino acids. Germline CDR1 is DFQATT and CDR2 is SNEGSKA (reference sequence). The CDR3 loop is CSALHQVGVYEQYF. The CDR3 DNA follows: TGCAGTGCACTTCACCAAGTTGGGGTCTACGAGCAGTACTTC.

This rearrangement joins TRBV21-1 to TRBJ2-4; TRBD2 was called by the table and not checked on the DNA. TRBV21-1 is a known pseudogene. The CDR3 has 16 residues. The CDR3 coding sequence is TGTGCCAGCAGCAAAAGCCCGGCAGGGAGGTATAACATTCAGTACTTC. The encoded protein is CASSKSPAGRYNIQYF.

The chain links TRBV9 to TRBJ2-3; no clear D. Germline assignment: CDR1 SGDLS and CDR2 YYNGEE. CDR3 length: 15 residues. The germline V and J ends were trimmed by 0 bases and 0 bases, with 8 bases remaining between them. The chain's CDR3 is CASSVATGSTDTQYF. The CDR3 DNA sequence: TGTGCCAGCAGCGTAGCTACGGGCAGCACAGATACGCAGTATTTT.

The chain carries TRBV5-1 and TRBJ2-3, with D perhaps matching TRBD1 (6 bases). In germline, CDR1 is SGHRS, CDR2 YFSETQ. This CDR3 is built from 15 residues. Trimming took off 4 bases at V and 4 bases at J, with 16 bases between the two ends. This CDR3 reads CASSQAGQSADTQYF. In nucleotides, the CDR3 is TGCGCCAGCAGCCAGGCTGGACAGTCCGCAGATACGCAGTATTTT.